Sequencing of this T cell receptor beta chain was carried out in a study of cytomegalovirus exposure and HLA in healthy donors. Study as a whole: Per a later analysis, the approximately 690 first-cohort and approximately 120 validation repertoires shared one platform. Study-level findings and limits: In the roughly 110 validation repertoires, approximately 94% of cluster scores exceeded 0, per a later analysis. The study labeled fewer than 200 TCR beta chains cytomegalovirus-associated. Reported results showed that the classifier diagnosed cytomegalovirus status with high specificity and sensitivity.

TCRdb's table, derived via immunoSEQ multiplex PCR, lists solely in-frame clones and lacks some. The sample has 250,000 to 400,000 clones, around 90% seen once; the top ten hold about 0.96%. In its sample, this clone was seen once. The antigen is not known. Germline-derived CDR1 and CDR2 are MNHNS and SASEGT. V shed 2 bases, J shed 2 bases, and the junction held 10 bases outside the gene matches. CDR3 length: 17 amino acids. The chain employs TRBV6-1 and TRBJ2-3; 7 bases map to TRBD2. Sequencing was done on a sample of PBMCs. The TCR originated in a man aged 25-40 years in good health and CMV-seronegative. The CDR3 nucleotides are TGTGCCAGCAGTGAACGAGTAGAGCGGGGTTTCACAGATACGCAGTATTTT. Translation: CASSERVERGFTDTQYF.